Below are 30 T cell receptor beta chains sequenced from a single sample in a study of shared clonotypes between healthy human individuals. Sequencing used immunoSEQ multiplex PCR; TCRdb keeps in-frame clones, though not all of them. The sample carries 2.5 million or so clones, 90% to 95% recorded once. Material for sequencing was naive CD4+ T cells sorted from blood. Noted subset: CD45RA+ positively selected. All receptors come from a man younger than 35 in good health.

The DNA of the CDR3 is TGTGCCAGTAGTTCCCCGGACAGGGGCATTCCAAGCACCGGGGAGCTGTTTTTT. It is translated as CASSSPDRGIPSTGELFF. The genes are TRBV19 and TRBJ2-2; TRBD1 agrees at 9 bases. Germline CDR1 and CDR2: LNHDA and SQIVND (reference sequence). The CDR3 runs to 18 residues. V was pared by 5 bases and J by 4 bases, with 14 bases of the junction left unmatched.

Concerning this clone itself: The junction departs from the called germline gene at one end, perhaps through a read error. Other nucleotide sequences from this sample produce the same CDR3. The rearrangement uses TRBV10-3 and TRBJ1-6; weak D call: TRBD1 (6 bases). The CDR3 covers 14 residues. Germline CDR1 ENHRY, CDR2 SYGVKD. The DNA for the CDR3 is TGCGCCATCAGTGAAGGGGGGCTTAATTCACCCCTCCACTTT. It translates to CAISEGGLNSPLHF.

With respect to this clone: Other DNA sequences in this sample translate to the same CDR3. The V gene is TRBV5-1, the J gene TRBJ1-1, with D perhaps TRBD1 (6 bases). This CDR3 region has 14 residues. V was trimmed by 3 bases and J by 1 base, leaving 10 bases between them. Per germline, CDR1 SGHRS and CDR2 YFSETQ. In DNA, the CDR3 is TGCGCCAGCAGCTCCCGGGACACGAACACTGAAGCTTTCTTT. Its protein product is CASSSRDTNTEAFF.

The gene calls are TRBV28 and TRBJ2-7, with TRBD1 matching 8 bases. J lost 4 bases, V lost 7 bases, and 12 bases had no gene match. Germline V gene lookup returns CDR1 MDHEN and CDR2 SYDVKM. The CDR3 length is 15 residues. CDR3 loop: CASTPEVTGAYEQYF. For the CDR3, the DNA is TGTGCCAGCACCCCTGAGGTGACAGGGGCGTACGAGCAGTACTTC.

In its sample, this clone was seen a few times. J is TRBJ1-4 and V is TRBV10-1; TRBD1 is a possible D gene (6 bases). Per germline, CDR1 WNHNN and CDR2 SYGVQD (reference sequence). The ends were cut back, 6 bases at V and 11 bases at J, with 16 bases in the middle. CDR3 length equals 13 residues. The CDR3 DNA sequence: TGCGCCAGCAGCTCCGGGACAAAAAGCAAACTGTTTTTT. Amino acid sequence: CASSSGTKSKLFF.

This sequence joins TRBV19 and TRBJ2-3; 10 bases are a match to TRBD2. In germline, CDR1 is LNHDA, CDR2 SQIVND (reference sequence). The CDR3 is 16 residues long. Trimming cost V 6 bases and J 3 bases; bases outside gene matches: 9. The CDR3 region is CASSVPGLASTDTQYF. In nucleotides, the CDR3 is TGTGCCAGTAGCGTACCGGGACTAGCGTCGACAGATACGCAGTATTTT.

As regards this clone: A junction boundary mismatches the germline segment, possibly from a read error. The rearrangement links TRBV7-7 to TRBJ2-5; either TRBD1 or TRBD2 may fit D (5 bases each). CDR1 is SSHAT and CDR2 is FNYEAQ in the germline V gene (reference sequence). This CDR3 region has 13 residues. CDR3: CASSSGHKETQYF. Written as DNA, the CDR3 is TGTGCTAGCAGCAGCGGACATAAAGAGACCCAGTACTTC.

J is TRBJ1-1 and V is TRBV5-4; the D gene is possibly TRBD1 (6 bases). From germline, CDR1 is SGHNT and CDR2 YYREEE (reference sequence). The CDR3 covers 15 residues. V gave up 4 bases and J gave up 4 bases, with 17 bases separating them. The CDR3 loop reads CASSPNRDGGTEAFF. The CDR3 DNA sequence: TGTGCCAGCAGCCCTAACAGGGATGGTGGCACTGAAGCTTTCTTT.

This clone was counted only a few times. This sequence joins TRBV12-5 and TRBJ2-1; possible D gene TRBD1, 5 bases. Germline assignment: CDR1 LGHNT and CDR2 FRNRAP. The V gene lost 0 bases and the J gene lost 12 bases, with 12 bases spanning the gap. The CDR3 runs 13 residues. In nucleotides, the CDR3 is TGTGCTAGTGGTTTGGTAGGGGTCAACGGGCAGTTCTTC. It yields the protein CASGLVGVNGQFF.

In regard to this clone: The identical CDR3 is also encoded by other nucleotide sequences in the sample. The chain joins TRBV6-7 to TRBJ1-1; no clear D gene. TRBV6-7 is known as an ORF, though its function is uncertain. V was pared by 0 bases and J by 0 bases, with 8 bases between. This CDR3 comprises 15 residues. CDR3 sequence reads: CASSYSLQLNTEAFF. The CDR3 bases are TGTGCCAGCAGTTACTCGTTGCAGCTGAACACTGAAGCTTTCTTT.

The chain recombines TRBV5-1 with TRBJ2-7; 8 positions match TRBD2. V lost 1 base, J lost 5 bases, and 14 bases stayed unmatched. CDR1 and CDR2 from the germline V gene are SGHRS and YFSETQ. CDR3 size: 17 residues. The CDR3 sequence: CASSLWLAGELLHEQYF. In nucleotides, the CDR3 is TGCGCCAGCAGCTTGTGGCTAGCGGGCGAGCTCCTCCACGAGCAGTACTTC.

Comment on this clone: The identical CDR3 is also encoded by other nucleotide sequences in the sample. The chain carries TRBV6-5 and TRBJ1-2; the D is unclear. Germline loops: CDR1 MNHEY, CDR2 SVGAGI. Trimming stripped 5 bases from V and 3 bases from J, with 4 bases between. The CDR3 length is 11 residues. As DNA, the CDR3 is TGTGCCAGCAGTCCAGACTATGGCTACACCTTC. As protein: CASSPDYGYTF.

V and J are TRBV5-1 and TRBJ1-1; 8 bases match TRBD1. In germline, CDR1 is SGHRS, CDR2 YFSETQ. This CDR3 spans 15 amino acids. V gave up 4 bases and J gave up 3 bases; unmatched junction bases: 8. The CDR3 reads CASSLDRGGYTEAFF. CDR3 in DNA: TGCGCCAGCAGCCTTGACAGGGGCGGGTACACTGAAGCTTTCTTT. The full variable domain, rest sourced from reference TRBV5-1 and TRBJ1-1, is KAGVTQTPRYLIKTRGQQVTLSCSPISGHRSVSWYQQTPGQGLQFLFEYFSETQRNKGNFPGRFSGRQFSNSRSEMNVSTLELGDSALYLCASSLDRGGYTEAFFGQGTRLTVV.

The chain employs TRBV27 and TRBJ2-2; 7 bases line up with TRBD1. The CDR3 loop spans 15 amino acids. The germline CDR1 and CDR2 sequences are MNHEY and SMNVEV (reference sequence). V dropped 3 bases and J dropped 1; count of bases not matched to a gene: 2. Written as DNA, the CDR3 is TGTGCCAGCAGTTTTGGGGACAGGAACACCGGGGAGCTGTTTTTT. Translating gives CASSFGDRNTGELFF.

This sequence joins TRBV5-4 and TRBJ2-3; the match to TRBD2 covers 12 bases. With V trimmed by 1 base and J by 5 bases, 11 bases remained unmatched. CDR3 length equals 18 residues. Germline V lookup: CDR1 SGHNT, CDR2 YYREEE (reference sequence). CDR3 sequence (DNA): TGTGCCAGCAGCTTGTCGCCCCTAGCGGGGGGGCAAGGAGATACGCAGTATTTT. This translates into CASSLSPLAGGQGDTQYF.

The CDR3 loop is CASQGAFEQFF. The DNA of the CDR3 is TGTGCCAGTCAGGGGGCTTTCGAGCAGTTCTTC. The chain combines TRBV18 with TRBJ2-1, with 8 bases lining up with TRBD1. V trimming: 9 bases; J trimming: 10 bases; junction bases outside the gene matches: 5. Germline loops: CDR1 KGHSH, CDR2 LQKENI. This CDR3 region has 11 residues.

This clone has just one count. At the DNA level, this CDR3 is encoded by other sequences in the same sample as well. The rearrangement uses TRBV6-1 and TRBJ1-2, with 9 bases identical to TRBD1. The germline V gene has CDR1 MNHNS and CDR2 SASEGT. The CDR3 runs 12 residues. The V gene end was trimmed by 7 bases and the J gene end by 6 bases; junction bases not matched to a gene: 3. CDR3 protein: CASTRTGDGYTF. For the CDR3, the DNA is TGTGCCAGCACCCGGACAGGGGATGGCTACACCTTC.

The chain couples TRBV29-1 to TRBJ1-1; D not certain. There are 11 residues in the CDR3. Germline-derived CDR1 and CDR2 are SQVTM and ANQGSEA. V lost 4 bases to trimming and J lost 6 bases, with 9 bases between them. The CDR3 is CSVVRVPEAFF. In DNA, the CDR3 is TGCAGCGTTGTTCGGGTTCCTGAAGCTTTCTTT.

The genes are TRBV6-6 and TRBJ2-5, with unresolved D. CDR1 MNHNY and CDR2 SVGAGI come from the germline V gene (reference sequence). Trimming took off 0 bases at V and 2 bases at J, with 7 bases between the two ends. The CDR3 loop spans 14 amino acids. Written as DNA, the CDR3 is TGTGCCAGCAGTTACTCGGCCAGTCAAGAGACCCAGTACTTC. It is translated as CASSYSASQETQYF.

This clone appeared once. Other nucleotide sequences from this sample produce the same CDR3. The rearrangement uses TRBV11-2 and TRBJ2-1, with TRBD2 identical over 9 bases. CDR1 is SGHAT, CDR2 FQNNGV, per germline. The CDR3 totals 15 residues. With V trimmed by 1 base and J by 7 bases, 5 bases remained unmatched. The CDR3 coding sequence is TGTGCCAGCAGCTTAGGTCGCGGGGGGGCGAATGAGCAGTTCTTC. The encoded protein is CASSLGRGGANEQFF. The whole variable domain, filled in from reference TRBV11-2 and TRBJ2-1, reads EAGVAQSPRYKIIEKRQSVAFWCNPISGHATLYWYQQILGQGPKLLIQFQNNGVVDDSQLPKDRFSAERLKGVDSTLKIQPAKLEDSAVYLCASSLGRGGANEQFFGPGTRLTVL.

J is TRBJ2-2 and V is TRBV11-2, with TRBD2 matching 7 bases. Germline trimming cut 4 bases from V and 1 base from J; bases unmatched to any gene: 3. The CDR3 is 15 residues long. Per germline, CDR1 SGHAT and CDR2 FQNNGV. The CDR3 reads CASSYPGGNTGELFF. The CDR3 bases are TGTGCCAGCAGCTACCCGGGGGGGAACACCGGGGAGCTGTTTTTT.

The CDR3 loop reads CASIASTGELFF. The CDR3 DNA is TGTGCCAGCATAGCCTCCACCGGGGAGCTGTTTTTT. The rearrangement uses TRBV7-9 and TRBJ2-2; D remains unclear. V lost 7 bases and J lost 4, with 7 bases in between. Germline loops: CDR1 SEHNR, CDR2 FQNEAQ (reference sequence). There are 12 residues in the CDR3.

The chain recombines TRBV7-2 with TRBJ2-2, with 8 bases fitting TRBD1. The germline CDR1 and CDR2 sequences are SGHTA and FQGNSA. V gave up 4 bases and J gave up 4 bases; unmatched junction bases: 5. The CDR3 consists of 15 residues. CDR3 region: CASSSQGVGTGELFF. CDR3 DNA sequence: TGTGCCAGCAGCTCACAGGGGGTCGGCACCGGGGAGCTGTTTTTT.

The rearrangement joins TRBV13 to TRBJ2-3; a weak D match, TRBD1 (6 bases). Trimming shortened V by 5 bases and J by 4 bases, and 13 bases separated the two germline ends. The V gene's germline CDR1 is PRHDT and CDR2 FYEKMQ (reference sequence). The CDR3 loop spans 14 amino acids. The chain's CDR3 is CASSTIRGADTQYF. The CDR3 nucleotides are TGTGCCAGCAGCACCATCAGGGGCGCAGATACGCAGTATTTT.

The V call is TRBV5-1, the J call TRBJ2-3; 9 positions match TRBD1. V was pared by 7 bases and J by 0 bases, with 6 bases of the junction left unmatched. The CDR3 extends over 15 amino acids. Germline V gives CDR1 SGHRS, CDR2 YFSETQ. The CDR3 sequence: CASGTGGVSTDTQYF. The CDR3 DNA reads TGCGCCAGCGGAACAGGGGGCGTCAGCACAGATACGCAGTATTTT.

J is TRBJ2-1 and V is TRBV5-1; 8 nucleotides agree with TRBD1. CDR3 length: 15 residues. CDR1 SGHRS and CDR2 YFSETQ come from the germline V gene. V lost 4 bases and J lost 5; bases outside the gene matches: 8. The CDR3 nucleotides read TGCGCCAGCAGCAAGACAGGGGAAAAAAACAATGAGCAGTTCTTC. It codes for CASSKTGEKNNEQFF.

The V gene is TRBV6-6, the J gene TRBJ1-5; perhaps TRBD1 as D (6 bases). The CDR3 runs to 16 residues. Germline V gives CDR1 MNHNY, CDR2 SVGAGI (reference sequence). V was shortened by 2 bases and J by 1 base, with 12 bases between the two germline ends. The DNA of the CDR3 is TGTGCCAGCAGTTACAGAGGGGGGGAGAGCAATCAGCCCCAGCATTTT. It translates to CASSYRGGESNQPQHF.

This clone has more than one count but fewer than ten. The chain combines TRBV29-1 with TRBJ1-5; D might be TRBD1 (6 bases). Germline CDR1 and CDR2: SQVTM and ANQGSEA. The CDR3 has 12 residues. Trimming shortened V by 0 bases and J by 9 bases, and 9 bases separated the two germline ends. The CDR3 region is CSVEDRGGPQHF. The CDR3 nucleotides read TGCAGCGTTGAAGATCGAGGGGGGCCCCAGCATTTT.

In regard to this clone: Different DNA sequences within this sample yield the same CDR3. The CDR3 spells CASSLQQEKLFF. CDR3 nucleotides: TGTGCCAGCTCACTACAGCAGGAAAAACTGTTTTTT. The chain carries TRBV18 and TRBJ1-4; D call uncertain. V lost 4 bases and J 8 bases, leaving 8 bases between the germline ends. This CDR3 has 12 amino acids. Germline V gene data show CDR1 as KGHSH and CDR2 as LQKENI.

The V gene is TRBV7-9, the J gene TRBJ2-3; D may be TRBD1 (5 bases). The V and J ends lost 5 bases and 4 bases respectively, with 16 bases between them. Per the germline V gene, CDR1 is SEHNR and CDR2 is FQNEAQ (reference sequence). The length of the CDR3 is 15 residues. This CDR3 is CASSAPQGVADTQYF. The CDR3 coding sequence is TGTGCCAGCAGCGCCCCCCAAGGGGTGGCAGATACGCAGTATTTT.